Listed below are T cell receptor beta chains from one sample, sequenced in a study of blood T cells in healthy people across ages. TCRdb reanalysed the 5' RACE reads using MiXCR and keeps one entry per CDR3 protein. The repertoire holds about 830,000 distinct CDR3 sequences, with under 80% as singletons. Sequencing input: blood. Receptors originate from a man aged 25-40 years in good health. The CDR3 runs from the conserved cysteine through the conserved F or W. The D gene is left open where the match is weak. For some rows the clone size is stated as once, few or many, or as a class when expanded; others skip it.

v_call	d_call	clone_size	j_call	cdr3_nt	cdr3_aa
TRBV12-3/TRBV12-4	NA	NA	TRBJ2-1	TGTGCCAGCAGTCCCCAAGACCCGACAGGCGGGAATGAGCAGTTCTTC	CASSPQDPTGGNEQFF
TRBV15	NA	NA	TRBJ2-2	TGTGCCACCAGCAGAGAGCTGACATCGACCGGGGAGCTGTTTTTT	CATSRELTSTGELFF
TRBV6-4	NA	once	TRBJ2-1	TGTGCCAGCAGTGACAGGACGGGGTTCTCCTACAATGAGCAGTTCTTC	CASSDRTGFSYNEQFF
TRBV30	TRBD1	NA	TRBJ2-1	TGTGCCTGGAGTGCGGGACAGGGAGTTGAGCAGTTCTTC	CAWSAGQGVEQFF
TRBV6-5	NA	NA	TRBJ1-4	TGTGCCAGCAGCGACACGGGAGAAAAACTGTTTTTT	CASSDTGEKLFF
TRBV12-3/TRBV12-4	NA	NA	TRBJ2-1	TGTGCCAGCAGTTTATTACAGAGCTCCTACAATGAGCAGTTCTTC	CASSLLQSSYNEQFF
TRBV10-3	TRBD1	NA	TRBJ1-4	TGTGCCATCAGCACCGGGACAGGGGCTGAAAAACTGTTTTTT	CAISTGTGAEKLFF
TRBV5-1	NA	NA	TRBJ2-3	TGCGCCAGCAGCTTGGTTGACGGTCGCACAGATACGCAGTATTTT	CASSLVDGRTDTQYF
TRBV29-1	TRBD1	NA	TRBJ2-7	TGCAGCGTGGCCACAGGGGGCTACGAGCAGTACTTC	CSVATGGYEQYF
TRBV6-5	NA	few	TRBJ2-1	TGTGCCAGCAGTCGTTCTGGGACTGAATACAATGAGCAGTTCTTC	CASSRSGTEYNEQFF
TRBV10-3	NA	few	TRBJ2-1	TGTGCCATCAGTAAAACTAGCTCTTCCTACAATGAGCAGTTCTTC	CAISKTSSSYNEQFF
TRBV7-2	NA	few	TRBJ2-7	TGTGCCAGCAGCCCGGTTCAGTCGATACCCTACGAGCAGTACTTC	CASSPVQSIPYEQYF
TRBV6-6	TRBD2	NA	TRBJ2-1	TGTGCCAGCAGTCGACTAGCGGGGGAGAATGAGCAGTTCTTC	CASSRLAGENEQFF